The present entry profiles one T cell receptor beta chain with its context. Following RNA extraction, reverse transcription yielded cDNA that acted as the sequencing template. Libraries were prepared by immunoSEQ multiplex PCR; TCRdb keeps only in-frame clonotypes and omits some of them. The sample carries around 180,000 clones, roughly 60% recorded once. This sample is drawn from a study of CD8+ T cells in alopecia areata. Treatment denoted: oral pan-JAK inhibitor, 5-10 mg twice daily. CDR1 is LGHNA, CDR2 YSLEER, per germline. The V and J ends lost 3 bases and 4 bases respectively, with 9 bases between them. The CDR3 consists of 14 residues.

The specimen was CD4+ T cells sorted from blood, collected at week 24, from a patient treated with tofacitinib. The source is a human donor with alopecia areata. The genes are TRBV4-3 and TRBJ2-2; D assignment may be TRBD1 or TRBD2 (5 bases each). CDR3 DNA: TGCGCCAGCAGCCAGGGACCGGCCACCGGGGAGCTGTTTTTT. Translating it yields CASSQGPATGELFF.